This is a list of T cell receptor beta chains from one sample in a study of neurological immune-mediated disorders. MiXCR, run by TCRdb on the 5' RACE reads, gives a single entry per CDR3 protein. The table records about 120,000 distinct CDR3 sequences, roughly 3.1% of them present only once. What was sequenced was PBMCs. The receptors here all came from a woman aged 25 to 39 with multiple sclerosis. The CDR3 runs from the conserved cysteine through the conserved F or W. Fields, in order: clone size, D gene, CDR3 length, V gene, J gene, CDR3 protein, CDR3 DNA. The D gene is left open where the match is weak. Expanded clones get a size class; other rows say once, few or many, or leave the size out.

size: many; D: .; length: 13; V: TRBV6-2/TRBV6-3; J: TRBJ1-2; CDR3: CASSYTQGDGYTF; DNA: TGTGCCAGCAGTTACACGCAAGGGGATGGCTACACCTTC
size: many; D: TRBD1; length: 15; V: TRBV12-3/TRBV12-4; J: TRBJ2-4; CDR3: CASSLADRQKNIQYF; DNA: TGTGCCAGCAGTTTAGCGGACAGGCAAAAAAACATTCAGTACTTC
size: .; D: .; length: 15; V: TRBV3-1; J: TRBJ2-1; CDR3: CASSQGRAPYNEQFF; DNA: TGTGCCAGCAGCCAAGGCAGGGCGCCATACAATGAGCAGTTCTTC
size: many; D: .; length: 14; V: TRBV20-1; J: TRBJ1-3; CDR3: CSAGGTSSGNTIYF; DNA: TGCAGTGCGGGAGGAACTAGCTCTGGAAACACCATATATTTT
size: many; D: TRBD1; length: 13; V: TRBV20-1; J: TRBJ1-1; CDR3: CSALTGVNTEAFF; DNA: TGCAGTGCTCTGACAGGGGTGAACACTGAAGCTTTCTTT
size: many; D: TRBD1; length: 16; V: TRBV5-1; J: TRBJ2-7; CDR3: CASSRVGQGLTGEQYF; DNA: TGCGCCAGCAGCCGAGTAGGACAGGGCCTGACGGGGGAGCAGTACTTC
size: many; D: TRBD2; length: 14; V: TRBV30; J: TRBJ2-1; CDR3: CACSGLAGVGEQFF; DNA: TGTGCCTGCTCGGGACTAGCGGGAGTAGGTGAGCAGTTCTTC
size: many; D: .; length: 12; V: TRBV5-1; J: TRBJ1-2; CDR3: CASSLGGRGYTF; DNA: TGCGCCAGCAGCCTCGGGGGCCGTGGCTACACCTTC
size: many; D: TRBD2; length: 15; V: TRBV20-1; J: TRBJ2-7; CDR3: CSAREIAGGPHEQYF; DNA: TGCAGTGCTAGAGAAATAGCGGGGGGGCCCCACGAGCAGTACTTC
size: many; D: .; length: 12; V: TRBV24-1; J: TRBJ2-2; CDR3: CATSDLTGELFF; DNA: TGTGCCACCAGTGATCTCACCGGGGAGCTGTTTTTT
size: many; D: .; length: 14; V: TRBV20-1; J: TRBJ2-1; CDR3: CSAGPGLTTGEQFF; DNA: TGCAGTGCTGGGCCGGGACTGACGACGGGTGAGCAGTTCTTC
size: many; D: TRBD1; length: 14; V: TRBV6-5; J: TRBJ1-2; CDR3: CASRKQGPVYGYTF; DNA: TGTGCCAGCAGAAAACAGGGGCCCGTCTATGGCTACACCTTC
size: many; D: TRBD2; length: 14; V: TRBV6-5; J: TRBJ2-2; CDR3: CASSVAGGGGELFF; DNA: TGTGCCAGCAGTGTAGCGGGAGGGGGCGGGGAGCTGTTTTTT
size: many; D: .; length: 17; V: TRBV5-1; J: TRBJ2-5; CDR3: CASSLTRRTMGMETQYF; DNA: TGCGCCAGCAGCTTGACTCGCAGGACAATGGGGATGGAGACCCAGTACTTC
size: many; D: TRBD2; length: 13; V: TRBV7-2; J: TRBJ2-3; CDR3: CASSATPGGSQYF; DNA: TGTGCCAGCAGCGCGACCCCGGGGGGGTCGCAGTATTTT
size: many; D: TRBD2; length: 18; V: TRBV7-2; J: TRBJ2-3; CDR3: CASSLALRAGVRGGTQYF; DNA: TGTGCCAGCAGCTTAGCCCTTCGGGCGGGAGTAAGGGGAGGTACGCAGTATTTT
size: many; D: .; length: 12; V: TRBV18; J: TRBJ2-1; CDR3: CACRGDDNEQFF; DNA: TGTGCCTGCAGGGGGGATGACAATGAGCAGTTCTTC
size: many; D: TRBD1; length: 13; V: TRBV7-6; J: TRBJ1-2; CDR3: CASSLVQGDGYTF; DNA: TGTGCCAGCAGCTTAGTACAGGGGGATGGCTACACCTTC
size: many; D: TRBD1; length: 13; V: TRBV29-1; J: TRBJ2-7; CDR3: CSGALGTEYEQYF; DNA: TGCAGCGGTGCCCTGGGGACAGAGTACGAGCAGTACTTC
size: few; D: TRBD1; length: 14; V: TRBV6-5; J: TRBJ2-4; CDR3: CASSYGTEKNIQYF; DNA: TGTGCCAGCAGTTACGGGACAGAAAAAAACATTCAGTACTTC